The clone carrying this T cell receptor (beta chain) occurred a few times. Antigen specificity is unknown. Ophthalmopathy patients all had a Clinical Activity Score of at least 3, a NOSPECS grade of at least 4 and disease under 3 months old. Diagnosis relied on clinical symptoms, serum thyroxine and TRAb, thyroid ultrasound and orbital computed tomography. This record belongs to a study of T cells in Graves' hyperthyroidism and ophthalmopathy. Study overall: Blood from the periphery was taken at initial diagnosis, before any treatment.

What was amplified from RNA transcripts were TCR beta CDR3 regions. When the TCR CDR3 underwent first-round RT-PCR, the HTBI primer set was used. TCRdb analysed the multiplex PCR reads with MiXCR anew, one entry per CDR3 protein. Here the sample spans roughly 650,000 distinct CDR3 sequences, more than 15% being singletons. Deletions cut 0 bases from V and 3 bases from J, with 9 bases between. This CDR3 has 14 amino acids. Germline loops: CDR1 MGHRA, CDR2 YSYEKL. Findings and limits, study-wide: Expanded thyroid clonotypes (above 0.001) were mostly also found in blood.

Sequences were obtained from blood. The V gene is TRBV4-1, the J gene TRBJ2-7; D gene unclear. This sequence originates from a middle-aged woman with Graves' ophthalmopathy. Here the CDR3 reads CASSQEEGDYEQYF. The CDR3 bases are TGCGCCAGCAGCCAAGAAGAAGGTGACTACGAGCAGTACTTC.